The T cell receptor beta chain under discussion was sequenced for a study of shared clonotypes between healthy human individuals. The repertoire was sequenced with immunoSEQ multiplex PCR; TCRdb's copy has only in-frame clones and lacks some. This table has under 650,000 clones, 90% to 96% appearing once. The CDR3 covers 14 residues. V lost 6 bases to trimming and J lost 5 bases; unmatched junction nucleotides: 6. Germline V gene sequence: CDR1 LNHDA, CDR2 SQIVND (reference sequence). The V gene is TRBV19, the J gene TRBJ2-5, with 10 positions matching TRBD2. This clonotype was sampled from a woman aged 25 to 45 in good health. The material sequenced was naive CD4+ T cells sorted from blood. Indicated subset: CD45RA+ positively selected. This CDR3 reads CASSGLAVGETQYF. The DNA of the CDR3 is TGTGCCAGTAGCGGACTAGCGGTGGGGGAGACCCAGTACTTC.